The T cell receptor (beta chain) under discussion was sequenced for a study of identifying expanded T cells in peripheral blood. General study findings and limits: Clone count variance between roughly 2-week samples rose with total template count. Approximately 1.2 clones differed between technical replicates, versus approximately 17 and 20 over time.

This CDR3 region has 15 residues. The germline gives CDR1 MNHNY, CDR2 SVGAGI (reference sequence). Trimming stripped 1 base from V and 4 bases from J, with 14 bases between. To note about this clone: Its antigen is not known.

This table comes from immunoSEQ multiplex PCR, and its TCRdb copy is limited to in-frame clones, with some not included. The data contain fewer than 85,000 clones, about nine tenths of them seen just once; the ten biggest clones take up about 3%. The receptor's source is a person aged 18-70 years in good health. Sequenced: blood. J is TRBJ2-7 and V is TRBV6-6; D might be TRBD1 or TRBD2, each matching 6 bases. This chain's CDR3 is CASSYYVGGMYEQYF. CDR3 nucleotide sequence: TGTGCCAGCAGTTACTACGTAGGGGGGATGTACGAGCAGTACTTC.